This T cell receptor (beta chain) was found in a study of cytomegalovirus exposure and HLA in healthy donors. Study-level points and caveats: According to a later analysis, TCR clusters from the first cohort tended to co-occur in the 90 to 150 validation repertoires.

Measured with immunoSEQ multiplex PCR; TCRdb has only the in-frame clones, and not every one. The repertoire holds 80,000 or so clones, with roughly 95% as singletons. As concerns this clone: Its antigen is undetermined.

J gave up 1 base and V 4 bases, and 1 base lay outside the gene matches. From germline, CDR1 is MNHEY and CDR2 SVGAGI. The CDR3 spans 15 residues. This TCR was recovered from a woman between 18 and 30 years old in good health and CMV-seronegative. V usage is TRBV6-5 and J usage is TRBJ2-3, with TRBD2 matching 11 bases. What was sequenced was PBMCs. The CDR3 loop reads CASSLAGGGTDTQYF. The CDR3 DNA follows: TGTGCCAGCAGTTTAGCGGGAGGGGGCACAGATACGCAGTATTTT.